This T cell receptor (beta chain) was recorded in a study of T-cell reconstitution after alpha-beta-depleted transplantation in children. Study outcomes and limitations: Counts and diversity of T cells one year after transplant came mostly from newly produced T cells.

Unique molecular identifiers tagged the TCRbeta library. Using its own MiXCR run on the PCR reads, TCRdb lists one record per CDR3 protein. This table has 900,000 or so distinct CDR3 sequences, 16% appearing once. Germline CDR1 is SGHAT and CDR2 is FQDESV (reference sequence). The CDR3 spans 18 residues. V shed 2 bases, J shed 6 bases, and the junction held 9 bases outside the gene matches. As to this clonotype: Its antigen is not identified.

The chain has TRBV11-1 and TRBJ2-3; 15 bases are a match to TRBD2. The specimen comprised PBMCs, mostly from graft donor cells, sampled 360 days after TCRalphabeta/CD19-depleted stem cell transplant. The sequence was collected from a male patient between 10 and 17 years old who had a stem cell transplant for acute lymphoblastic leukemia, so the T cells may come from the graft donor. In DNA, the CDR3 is TGTGCCAGCAGCTTATACGGACTAGCGGGAGGGCCGGCGGATACGCAGTATTTT. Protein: CASSLYGLAGGPADTQYF. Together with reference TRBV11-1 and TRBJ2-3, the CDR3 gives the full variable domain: EAEVAQSPRYKITEKSQAVAFWCDPISGHATLYWYRQILGQGPELLVQFQDESVVDDSQLPKDRFSAERLKGVDSTLKIQPAELGDSAMYLCASSLYGLAGGPADTQYFGPGTRLTVL.